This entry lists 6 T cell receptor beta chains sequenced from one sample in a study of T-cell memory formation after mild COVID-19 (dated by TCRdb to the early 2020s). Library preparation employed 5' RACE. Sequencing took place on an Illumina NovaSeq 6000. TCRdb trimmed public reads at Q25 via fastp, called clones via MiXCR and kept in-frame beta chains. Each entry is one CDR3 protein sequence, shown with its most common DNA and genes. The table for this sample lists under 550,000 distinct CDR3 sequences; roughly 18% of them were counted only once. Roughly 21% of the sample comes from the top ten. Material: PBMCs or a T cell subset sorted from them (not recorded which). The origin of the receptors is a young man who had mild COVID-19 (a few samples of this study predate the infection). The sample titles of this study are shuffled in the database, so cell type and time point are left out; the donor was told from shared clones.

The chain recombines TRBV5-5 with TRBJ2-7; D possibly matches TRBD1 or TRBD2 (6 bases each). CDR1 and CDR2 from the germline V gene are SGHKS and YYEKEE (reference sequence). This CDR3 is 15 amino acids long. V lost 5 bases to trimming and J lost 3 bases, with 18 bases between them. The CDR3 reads CASRSDRGGHYEQYF. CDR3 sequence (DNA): TGTGCCAGCAGGTCGGACCGAGGGGGGCACTACGAGCAGTACTTC.

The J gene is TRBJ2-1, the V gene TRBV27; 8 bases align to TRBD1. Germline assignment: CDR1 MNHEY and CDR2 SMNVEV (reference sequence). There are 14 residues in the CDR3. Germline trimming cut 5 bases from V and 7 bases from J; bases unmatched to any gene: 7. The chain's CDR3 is CASSPRTGRNEQFF. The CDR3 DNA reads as TGTGCCAGCAGTCCCCGGACAGGGAGGAATGAGCAGTTCTTC.

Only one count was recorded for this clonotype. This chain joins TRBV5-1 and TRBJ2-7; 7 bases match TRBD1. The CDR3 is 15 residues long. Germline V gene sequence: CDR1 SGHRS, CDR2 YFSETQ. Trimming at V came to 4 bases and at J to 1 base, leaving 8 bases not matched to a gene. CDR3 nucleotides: TGCGCCAGCAGCCCGGGGACAGCGAATTCCTACGAGCAGTACTTC. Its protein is CASSPGTANSYEQYF.

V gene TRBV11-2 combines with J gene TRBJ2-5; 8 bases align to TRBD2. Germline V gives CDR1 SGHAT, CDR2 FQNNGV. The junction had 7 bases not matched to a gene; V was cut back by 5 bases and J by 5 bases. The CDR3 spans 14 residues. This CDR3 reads CASSRGGGGETQYF. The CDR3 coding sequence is TGTGCCAGCAGCCGGGGGGGCGGTGGGGAGACCCAGTACTTC.

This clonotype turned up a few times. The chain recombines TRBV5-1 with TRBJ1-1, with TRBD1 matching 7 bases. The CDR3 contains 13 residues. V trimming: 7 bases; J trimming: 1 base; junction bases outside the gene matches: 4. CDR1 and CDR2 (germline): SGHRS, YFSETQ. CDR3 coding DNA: TGCGCCAGCGGGGGACAGACGAACACTGAAGCTTTCTTT. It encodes CASGGQTNTEAFF.

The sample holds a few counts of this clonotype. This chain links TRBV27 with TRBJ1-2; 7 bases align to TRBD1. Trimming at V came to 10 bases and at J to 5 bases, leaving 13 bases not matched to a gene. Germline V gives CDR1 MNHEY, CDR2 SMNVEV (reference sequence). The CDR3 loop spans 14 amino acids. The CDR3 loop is CATATGDGSYGYTF. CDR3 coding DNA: TGTGCCACCGCCACAGGGGATGGAAGTTATGGCTACACCTTC.